Here is one T cell receptor (beta chain) with its context. Its antigen is currently unknown. UMIs and sample barcodes were carried by the TCR alpha and TCR beta cDNA libraries that 5'RACE produced using constant-segment primers. TCRdb analysed the 5' RACE reads with MiXCR anew, one entry per CDR3 protein. Altogether 200,000 to 300,000 distinct CDR3 sequences are present, less than 20% being singletons, with the ten largest covering approximately 2.1%. CDR1 and CDR2 from the germline V gene are ENHRY and SYGVKD. Trimming shortened V by 8 bases and J by 1 base, and 8 bases separated the two germline ends. This CDR3 has 12 amino acids. This entry is derived from a study of T-cell memory formation after mild COVID-19. Whole-study context: Largely, TCR clusters stayed within a single donor.

Whole-study findings and limits: Contracting clones from day 15 to 85 showed balanced CD4/CD8; later expanders favored CD4+. Pre-infection memory contained some responding clones, which suggested that cross-reactive memory had joined.

The TCR was taken from an adult woman who had mild COVID-19 (a few samples of this study predate the infection). Cell type and time point are not known. The sequencing sample was made of PBMCs or a T cell subset sorted from them (not recorded which). The rearrangement uses TRBV10-3 and TRBJ1-1; D uncertain. The CDR3 region has the DNA TGTGCCATCTCTGATCGGAACACTGAAGCTTTCTTT. Translation: CAISDRNTEAFF.